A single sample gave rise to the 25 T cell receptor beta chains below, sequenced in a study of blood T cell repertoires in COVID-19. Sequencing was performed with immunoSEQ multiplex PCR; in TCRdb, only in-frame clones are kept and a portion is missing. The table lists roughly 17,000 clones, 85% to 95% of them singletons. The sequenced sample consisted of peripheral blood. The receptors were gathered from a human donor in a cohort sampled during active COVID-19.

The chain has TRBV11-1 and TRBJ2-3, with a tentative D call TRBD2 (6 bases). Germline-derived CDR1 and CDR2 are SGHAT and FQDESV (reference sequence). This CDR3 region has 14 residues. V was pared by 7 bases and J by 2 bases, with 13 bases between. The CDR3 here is CASIERAATDTQYF. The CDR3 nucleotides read TGTGCCAGCATAGAGCGGGCCGCCACAGATACGCAGTATTTT.

The CDR3 spells CASSPDRDQPQHF. CDR3 coding DNA: TGTGCCAGCTCACCAGACAGAGATCAGCCCCAGCATTTT. The chain carries TRBV18 and TRBJ1-5; a weak D match, TRBD1 (5 bases). The V end was cut by 2 bases, the J end by 5 bases, with 7 bases between. This CDR3 is built from 13 residues. Germline V lookup: CDR1 KGHSH, CDR2 LQKENI.

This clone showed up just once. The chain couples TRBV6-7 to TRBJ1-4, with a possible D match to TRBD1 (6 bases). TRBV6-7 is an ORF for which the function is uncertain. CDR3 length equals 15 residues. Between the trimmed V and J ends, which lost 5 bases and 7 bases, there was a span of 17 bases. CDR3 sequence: CASSPRTEASEKLFF. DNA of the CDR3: TGTGCCAGCAGTCCACGGACAGAGGCAAGTGAAAAACTGTTTTTT.

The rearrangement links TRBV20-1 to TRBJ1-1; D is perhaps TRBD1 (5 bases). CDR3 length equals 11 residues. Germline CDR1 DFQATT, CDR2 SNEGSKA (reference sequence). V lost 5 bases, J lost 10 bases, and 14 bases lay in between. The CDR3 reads CSASLLTGAFF. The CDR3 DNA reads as TGCAGTGCTTCCCTGTTAACAGGAGCTTTCTTT.

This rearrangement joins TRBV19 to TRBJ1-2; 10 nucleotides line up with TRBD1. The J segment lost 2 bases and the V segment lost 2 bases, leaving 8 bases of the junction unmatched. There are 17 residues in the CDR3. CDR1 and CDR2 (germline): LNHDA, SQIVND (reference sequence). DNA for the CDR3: TGTGCCAGTAGTATAAGCCCTAGGACAGGGGGAAACTATGGCTACACCTTC. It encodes CASSISPRTGGNYGYTF.

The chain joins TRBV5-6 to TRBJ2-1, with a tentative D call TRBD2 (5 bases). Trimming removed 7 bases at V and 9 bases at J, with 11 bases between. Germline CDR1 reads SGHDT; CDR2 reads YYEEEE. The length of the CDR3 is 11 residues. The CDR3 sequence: CASRLEGEQFF. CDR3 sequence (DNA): TGTGCCAGCCGGTTAGAGGGTGAGCAGTTCTTC.

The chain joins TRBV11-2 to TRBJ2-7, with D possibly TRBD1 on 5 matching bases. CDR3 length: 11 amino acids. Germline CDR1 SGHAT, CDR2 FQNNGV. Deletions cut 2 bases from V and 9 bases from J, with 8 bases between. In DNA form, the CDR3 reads TGTGCCAGCAGCTTACAGGGTGGGCAGTACTTC. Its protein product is CASSLQGGQYF.

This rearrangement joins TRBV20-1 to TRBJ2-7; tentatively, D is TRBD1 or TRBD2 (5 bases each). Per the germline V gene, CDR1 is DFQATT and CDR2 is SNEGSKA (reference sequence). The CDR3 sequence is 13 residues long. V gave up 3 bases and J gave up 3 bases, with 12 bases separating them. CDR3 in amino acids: CSASGATSYEQYF. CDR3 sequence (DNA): TGCAGTGCTAGTGGGGCAACTAGCTACGAGCAGTACTTC.

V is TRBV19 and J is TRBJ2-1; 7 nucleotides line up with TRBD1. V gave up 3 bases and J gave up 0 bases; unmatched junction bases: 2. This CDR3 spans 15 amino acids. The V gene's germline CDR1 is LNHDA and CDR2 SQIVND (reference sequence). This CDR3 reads CASSIPGGSYNEQFF. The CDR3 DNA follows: TGTGCCAGTAGTATTCCAGGGGGCTCCTACAATGAGCAGTTCTTC.

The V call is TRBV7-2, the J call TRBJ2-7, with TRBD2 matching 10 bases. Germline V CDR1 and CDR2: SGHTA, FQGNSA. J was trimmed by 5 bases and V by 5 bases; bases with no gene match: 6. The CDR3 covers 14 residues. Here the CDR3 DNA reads TGTGCCAGCAGCCCCTTAGCGGGGGGAAACGAGCAGTACTTC. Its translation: CASSPLAGGNEQYF.

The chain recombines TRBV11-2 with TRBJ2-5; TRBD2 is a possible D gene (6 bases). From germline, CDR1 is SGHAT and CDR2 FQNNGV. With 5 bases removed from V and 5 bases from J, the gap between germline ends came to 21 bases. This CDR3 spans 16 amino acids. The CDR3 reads CASSPSAFTGGETQYF. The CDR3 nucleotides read TGTGCCAGCAGCCCAAGCGCCTTCACCGGAGGGGAGACCCAGTACTTC.

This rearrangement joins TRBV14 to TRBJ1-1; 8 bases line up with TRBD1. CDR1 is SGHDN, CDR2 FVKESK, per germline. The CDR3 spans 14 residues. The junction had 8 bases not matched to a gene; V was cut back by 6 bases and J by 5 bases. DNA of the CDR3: TGTGCCAGCAGAGGGCAGGGGGCTAAGACTGAAGCTTTCTTT. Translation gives CASRGQGAKTEAFF.

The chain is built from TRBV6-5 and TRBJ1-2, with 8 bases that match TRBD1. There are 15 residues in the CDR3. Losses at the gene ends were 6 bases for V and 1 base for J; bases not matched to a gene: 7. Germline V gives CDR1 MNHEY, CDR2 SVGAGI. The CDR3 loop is CASRLGQGVNYGYTF. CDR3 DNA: TGTGCCAGCAGACTTGGACAGGGTGTTAACTATGGCTACACCTTC.

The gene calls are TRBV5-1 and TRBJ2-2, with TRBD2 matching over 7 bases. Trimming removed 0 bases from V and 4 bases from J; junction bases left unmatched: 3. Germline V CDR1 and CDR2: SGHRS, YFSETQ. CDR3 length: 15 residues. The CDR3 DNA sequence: TGCGCCAGCAGCTTGGAATTAGCGGGCACCGGGGAGCTGTTTTTT. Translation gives CASSLELAGTGELFF.

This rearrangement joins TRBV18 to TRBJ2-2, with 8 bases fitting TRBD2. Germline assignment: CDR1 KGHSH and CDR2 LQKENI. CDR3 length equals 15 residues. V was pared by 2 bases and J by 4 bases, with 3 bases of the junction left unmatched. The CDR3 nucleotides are TGTGCCAGCTCACCAGCGGGGGGTCCCACCGGGGAGCTGTTTTTT. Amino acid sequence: CASSPAGGPTGELFF.

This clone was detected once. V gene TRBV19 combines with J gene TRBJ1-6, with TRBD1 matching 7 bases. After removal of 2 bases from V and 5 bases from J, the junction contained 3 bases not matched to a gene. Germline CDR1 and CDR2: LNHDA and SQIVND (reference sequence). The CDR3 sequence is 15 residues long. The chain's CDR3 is CASSIMGTDNSPLHF. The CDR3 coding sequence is TGTGCCAGTAGTATAATGGGGACAGATAATTCACCCCTCCACTTT.

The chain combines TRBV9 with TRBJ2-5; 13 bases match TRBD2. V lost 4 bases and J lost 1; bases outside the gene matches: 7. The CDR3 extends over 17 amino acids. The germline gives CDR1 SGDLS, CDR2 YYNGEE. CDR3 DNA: TGTGCCAGCAGCCAGAGGACTAGCGGGGGAATCCAAGAGACCCAGTACTTC. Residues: CASSQRTSGGIQETQYF.

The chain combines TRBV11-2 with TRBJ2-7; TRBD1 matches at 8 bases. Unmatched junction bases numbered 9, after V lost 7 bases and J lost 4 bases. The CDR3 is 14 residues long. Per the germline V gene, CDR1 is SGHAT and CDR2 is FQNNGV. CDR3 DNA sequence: TGTGCCAGCACTAAAGGGACAGGTTCTTACGAGCAGTACTTC. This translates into CASTKGTGSYEQYF.

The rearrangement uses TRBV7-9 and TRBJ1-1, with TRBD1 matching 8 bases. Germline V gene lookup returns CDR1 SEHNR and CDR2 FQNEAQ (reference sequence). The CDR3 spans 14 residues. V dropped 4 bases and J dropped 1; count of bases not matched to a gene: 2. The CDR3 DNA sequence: TGTGCCAGCAGCTGGACAGGGAAGAACACTGAAGCTTTCTTT. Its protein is CASSWTGKNTEAFF.

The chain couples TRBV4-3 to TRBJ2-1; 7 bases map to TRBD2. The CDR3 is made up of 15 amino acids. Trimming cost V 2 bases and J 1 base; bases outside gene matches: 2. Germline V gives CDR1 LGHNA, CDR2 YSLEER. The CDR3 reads CASSQLAVSYNEQFF. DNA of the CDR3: TGCGCCAGCAGCCAACTAGCGGTATCCTACAATGAGCAGTTCTTC.

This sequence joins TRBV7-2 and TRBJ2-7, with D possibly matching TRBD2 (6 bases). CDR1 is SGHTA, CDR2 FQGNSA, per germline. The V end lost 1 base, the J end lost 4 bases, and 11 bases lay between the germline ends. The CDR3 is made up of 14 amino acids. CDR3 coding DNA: TGTGCCAGCAGCTTAGAGCCAGGGACTTACGAGCAGTACTTC. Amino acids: CASSLEPGTYEQYF.

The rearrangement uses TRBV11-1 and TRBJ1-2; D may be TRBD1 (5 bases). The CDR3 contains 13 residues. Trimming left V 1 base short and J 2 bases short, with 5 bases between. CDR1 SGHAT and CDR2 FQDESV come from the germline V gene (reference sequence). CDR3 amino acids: CASSLGQNYGYTF. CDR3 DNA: TGTGCCAGCAGCTTAGGACAGAACTATGGCTACACCTTC.

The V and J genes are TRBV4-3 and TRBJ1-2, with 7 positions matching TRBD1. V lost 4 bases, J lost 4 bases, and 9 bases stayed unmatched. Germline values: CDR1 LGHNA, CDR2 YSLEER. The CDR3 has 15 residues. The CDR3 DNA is TGCGCCAGCAGCCTTTACCGGGACAGCGGCTATGGCTACACCTTC. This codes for CASSLYRDSGYGYTF.

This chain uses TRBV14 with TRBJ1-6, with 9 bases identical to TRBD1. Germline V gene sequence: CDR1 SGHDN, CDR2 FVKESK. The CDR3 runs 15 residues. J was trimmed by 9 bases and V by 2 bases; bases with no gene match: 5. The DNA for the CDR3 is TGTGCCAGCAGCCAATATACAGGGGGCGGTTCACCCCTCCACTTT. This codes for CASSQYTGGGSPLHF. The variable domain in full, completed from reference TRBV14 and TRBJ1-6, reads EAGVTQFPSHSVIEKGQTVTLRCDPISGHDNLYWYRRVMGKEIKFLLHFVKESKQDESGMPNNRFLAERTGGTYSTLKVQPAELEDSGVYFCASSQYTGGGSPLHFGNGTRLTVT.

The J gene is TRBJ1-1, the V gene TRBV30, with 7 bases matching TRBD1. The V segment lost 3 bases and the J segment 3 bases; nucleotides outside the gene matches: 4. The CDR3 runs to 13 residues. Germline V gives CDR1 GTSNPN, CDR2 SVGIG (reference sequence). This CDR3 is CAWSKDRYTEAFF. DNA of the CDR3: TGTGCCTGGAGCAAGGACAGGTACACTGAAGCTTTCTTT.